The clone carrying this T cell receptor beta chain has a handful of counts. The antigen is undetermined. The sample belongs to a study of T-cell reconstitution after alpha-beta-depleted transplantation in children. The study's findings and limits: At the one-year point after transplant, T-cell counts and TCRbeta diversity were found to come mostly from T cells that had been newly produced. Where some patients showed high TCRbeta diversity at day 60, it came from recipient T cells and thymic progenitors that had survived.

Germline trimming cut 2 bases from V and 5 bases from J; bases unmatched to any gene: 6. Germline loops: CDR1 DFQATT, CDR2 SNEGSKA (reference sequence). CDR3 length: 14 residues. Preparing the TCRbeta library involved the use of unique molecular identifiers. MiXCR was run by TCRdb on the PCR reads, yielding one entry per CDR3 protein. This repertoire shows 450,000 to 550,000 distinct CDR3 sequences, approximately 10% found once; its top ten account for roughly 15%. This specimen consisted of PBMCs, mostly from graft donor cells, obtained 180 days after TCRalphabeta/CD19-depleted stem cell transplant. The rearrangement links TRBV20-1 to TRBJ2-5; 9 bases are shared with TRBD2. The TCR originated in a female patient aged 2-10 years who had a stem cell transplant for aplastic anemia, so the T cells may come from the graft donor. CDR3 in amino acids: CSARSGAGGETQYF. CDR3 in DNA: TGCAGTGCTAGATCAGGGGCGGGAGGGGAGACCCAGTACTTC.